A single sample gave rise to the 18 T cell receptor beta chains below, sequenced in a study of tumor-infiltrating lymphocytes in primary liver carcinoma. TCR beta cDNA came from 400 to 500 ng total RNA, primed with a constant-region primer. Libraries covering TCR beta were generated through three nested multiplex PCR rounds (using a slightly modified ARM-PCR). Forward primers for TRBV1-TRBV30 and a C-beta reverse primer served the first two PCR rounds, at roughly 10 cycles each. Each CDR3 protein is one row after TCRdb ran MiXCR on the multiplex PCR reads. The repertoire holds some 120,000 distinct CDR3 sequences, with around 64% as singletons. Bulk tissue was left unsorted, and RNA and DNA were co-extracted from 20-30 mg of it. The sequenced sample was liver tumor tissue from sampling region 3. The sample's subset: tumor region T3, left-lateral pole. These receptors were obtained from a woman aged 55-75 years with primary liver carcinoma and hepatitis B virus infection.

With regard to this clonotype: Possible read error: a much larger clone is one base away. The V call is TRBV10-3, the J call TRBJ1-6; TRBD1 is a possible D gene (6 bases). Germline V gene lookup returns CDR1 ENHRY and CDR2 SYGVKD. The germline V and J ends were trimmed by 2 bases and 7 bases, with 12 bases remaining between them. This CDR3 spans 15 amino acids. CDR3 protein: CAISEGGTDNSPLHF. The CDR3 DNA sequence: TGTGCCATCAGTGAGGGGGGCACCGACAATTCACCCCTCCACTTT.

This clonotype has ten or more counts. This chain connects TRBV6-5 to TRBJ2-1; unclear D gene. The CDR3 has 15 residues. V was shortened by 0 bases and J by 0 bases, with 6 bases between the two germline ends. Germline-derived CDR1 and CDR2 are MNHEY and SVGAGI. CDR3 sequence reads: CASSYSQSSYNEQFF. CDR3 sequence (DNA): TGTGCCAGCAGTTACTCCCAGAGCTCCTACAATGAGCAGTTCTTC.

This clonotype was detected a few times. This chain connects TRBV7-9 to TRBJ1-1, with D perhaps matching TRBD1 (6 bases). The germline V gene has CDR1 SEHNR and CDR2 FQNEAQ (reference sequence). V shed 2 bases and J shed 12 bases, with 16 bases lying between them. The CDR3 has 13 residues. This CDR3 is CASSLSTGTISFF. The CDR3 DNA follows: TGTGCCAGCAGCTTATCTACCGGGACAATTTCTTTCTTT.

As concerns this clonotype: At one of its ends the junction is not consistent with the germline gene, which may arise from a read error. The J gene is TRBJ2-1, the V gene TRBV7-9, with TRBD1 identical over 7 bases. The CDR3 is 15 amino acids. Germline CDR1 and CDR2: SEHNR and FQNEAQ (reference sequence). CDR3 sequence reads: CASNLGGLRGNEQFF. The CDR3 nucleotides are TGTGCCAGCAACTTAGGGGGCCTTCGCGGGAATGAGCAGTTCTTC.

In regard to this clonotype: The junction differs from germline at one of its ends, possibly a read error. The CDR3 DNA is TGTGCCAACAGTTCCGGGGCTTTGGGTAATCAGCCCCAGCATTTT. Encoded protein: CANSSGALGNQPQHF. This chain joins TRBV6-1 and TRBJ1-5, with D possibly being TRBD1 (5 bases). The CDR3 sequence is 15 residues long. Germline V gene sequence: CDR1 MNHNS, CDR2 SASEGT.

The V and J genes are TRBV29-1 and TRBJ1-3, with no clear D. Germline loops: CDR1 SQVTM, CDR2 ANQGSEA. This CDR3 is 14 amino acids long. The CDR3 sequence is CRVTKKTRANTIYF. The DNA for the CDR3 is TGCAGGGTCACGAAAAAGACAAGGGCAAACACCATATATTTT.

Comments on this clonotype: A read error may explain this, as a much larger clone is one base away. The gene calls are TRBV7-8 and TRBJ2-7, with 7 bases lining up with TRBD1. Germline CDR1 reads SGHVS; CDR2 reads FQNEAQ. The junction had 14 bases not matched to a gene; V was cut back by 5 bases and J by 7 bases. The CDR3 length is 15 residues. DNA for the CDR3: TGTGCCAGCAGCGTAGGAAAGGGGGCGATGGGGGAGCAGTACTTC. Its translation: CASSVGKGAMGEQYF.

Concerning this clonotype: The junction departs from germline at one end; a sequencing error may be responsible. The chain recombines TRBV11-3 with TRBJ2-3; D possibly uses TRBD1 or TRBD2 (5 bases each). CDR1 and CDR2 (germline): SGHNT, YENEEA. The CDR3 sequence is 14 residues long. This CDR3 is CASSFRASIDTQYF. DNA of the CDR3: TGCGCCAGCAGCTTCAGGGCTAGCATAGATACGCAGTATTTT.

As for this clonotype: One junction end disagrees with the germline gene, perhaps due to a read error. The V gene is TRBV12-3 or TRBV12-4, the J gene TRBJ1-5; 7 nucleotides agree with TRBD1. The length of the CDR3 is 13 residues. CDR3 sequence: CANSAPGGQPQHF. The CDR3, as DNA: TGTGCCAACAGTGCCCCAGGGGGTCAGCCCCAGCATTTT.

This clonotype was recorded only once. A read error may explain this, as a much larger clone is one base away. The CDR3 ends on some other residue instead of the conserved phenylalanine or tryptophan, so this is likely a read error. J is TRBJ2-7 and V is TRBV6-1; D call uncertain. The germline gives CDR1 MNHNS, CDR2 SASEGT. The CDR3 runs 15 residues. V lost 7 bases, J lost 3 bases, and 19 bases lay in between. The CDR3 DNA reads TGTGCCAGCATCCTCAGCACAGACTCGAGCTACGAGCAGTACTCC. This translates into CASILSTDSSYEQYS.

This chain connects TRBV7-9 to TRBJ1-2, with 9 positions matching TRBD1. The V gene's germline CDR1 is SEHNR and CDR2 FQNEAQ (reference sequence). The CDR3 sequence is 14 residues long. Trimming at V came to 5 bases and at J to 4 bases, leaving 5 bases not matched to a gene. CDR3 coding DNA: TGTGCCAGCAGCCCCCGGGGACAGGGCTATGGCTACACCTTC. Translated: CASSPRGQGYGYTF.

Comment on this clonotype: A much bigger clone sits one base away, suggesting this may be a read error. The chain employs TRBV29-1 and TRBJ1-5; D perhaps matches TRBD1 (5 bases). The ends were cut back, 6 bases at V and 7 bases at J, with 16 bases in the middle. The CDR3 is 13 amino acids. Germline V lookup: CDR1 SQVTM, CDR2 ANQGSEA. The CDR3 region is CSVADSAAQPQHF. In DNA form, the CDR3 reads TGCAGCGTAGCTGACAGTGCGGCCCAGCCCCAGCATTTT.

This clonotype was counted once. One junction end does not reproduce the germline sequence, and a read error may be involved. The genes are TRBV29-1 and TRBJ2-1; tentatively, D is TRBD2 (5 bases). CDR1 and CDR2 (germline): SQVTM, ANQGSEA. CDR3 length equals 15 residues. The CDR3 DNA sequence: TGTAGCGTAACACTCGACTACCCGCCACTAGATGAGCAGTTCTTC. The encoded protein is CSVTLDYPPLDEQFF.

The rearrangement links TRBV7-2 to TRBJ1-1, with D possibly being TRBD1 (6 bases). Trimming cost V 5 bases and J 3 bases, with 13 bases left between them. Germline V gene lookup returns CDR1 SGHTA and CDR2 FQGNSA. This CDR3 contains 14 residues. CDR3 coding DNA: TGTGCCAGCAGCCGAAGGACAGCGGACACTGAAGCTTTCTTT. Amino acids: CASSRRTADTEAFF.

The rearrangement joins TRBV11-1 to TRBJ2-2; D possibly uses TRBD1 or TRBD2 (5 bases each). From germline, CDR1 is SGHAT and CDR2 FQDESV (reference sequence). Trimming left V 9 bases short and J 5 bases short, with 13 bases between. The CDR3 runs 13 residues. DNA for the CDR3: TGTGCCAGTCGAGGGGAAGGTACCGGGGAGCTGTTTTTT. Its translation: CASRGEGTGELFF.

As concerns this clonotype: The junction does not match germline at one end; this may be a read error. This chain connects TRBV11-3 to TRBJ2-1; tentatively, D is TRBD1 (7 bases). CDR1 is SGHNT, CDR2 YENEEA, per germline. The CDR3 spans 15 residues. CDR3 amino acids: CASSSRRGAYNEQCF. The CDR3 DNA reads as TGTGCCAGCAGCTCCCGCAGGGGGGCTTACAATGAGCAGTGCTTC.

This clonotype was counted a few times. A much larger clone differs from this one at a single base, so this may be a read error. In DNA, the CDR3 is TGTGCCAGCAGTTTATCCGGGAGTGAAGATACGCAGTGTTTT. It translates to CASSLSGSEDTQCF. This chain uses TRBV12-3 or TRBV12-4 with TRBJ2-3; possibly TRBD2 for D (6 bases). The CDR3 covers 14 residues.

This chain joins TRBV28 and TRBJ2-7; 8 bases are shared with TRBD2. The CDR3 extends over 14 amino acids. CDR1 and CDR2 from the germline V gene are MDHEN and SYDVKM. V dropped 3 bases and J dropped 5; count of bases not matched to a gene: 6. CDR3 DNA: TGTGCCAGCAGTTTGGTTGGACTAGCTAACGAGCAGTACTTC. Translation gives CASSLVGLANEQYF.